Shown below are 24 T cell receptor beta chains from a single sample sequenced in a study of T cell changes during pregnancy in multiple sclerosis. Clones were sequenced by immunoSEQ multiplex PCR, and TCRdb holds only the in-frame ones, with some missing. Found here are around 95,000 clones, around 93% of them singletons; the top ten hold about 2%. Here the sequenced sample was peripheral blood, taken after pregnancy. The receptors shown here come from a female donor with multiple sclerosis, enrolled in a pregnancy study.

The chain links TRBV6-5 to TRBJ1-1; no reliable D call. The CDR3 loop spans 13 amino acids. Per germline, CDR1 MNHEY and CDR2 SVGAGI. V shed 5 bases and J shed 3 bases, with 10 bases lying between them. CDR3 sequence reads: CASSQYRDTEAFF. In nucleotides, the CDR3 is TGTGCCAGCAGTCAATACCGGGACACTGAAGCTTTCTTT.

The chain uses TRBV7-9 and TRBJ2-5, with D possibly matching TRBD2 (6 bases). Germline CDR1 SEHNR, CDR2 FQNEAQ (reference sequence). The CDR3 extends over 13 amino acids. The V end lost 4 bases, the J end lost 3 bases, and 9 bases lay between the germline ends. The CDR3 region is CASSWRGEETQYF. The CDR3 region has the DNA TGTGCCAGCAGCTGGAGGGGTGAAGAGACCCAGTACTTC.

This chain joins TRBV15 and TRBJ2-3, with TRBD2 identical over 8 bases. The CDR3 has 18 amino acids. V gave up 0 bases and J gave up 2 bases; unmatched junction bases: 10. From germline, CDR1 is LNHNV and CDR2 YYDKDF (reference sequence). CDR3 in DNA: TGTGCCACCAGCAGAGATAGAAGAACTAGCGGATTCACAGATACGCAGTATTTT. Amino acid sequence: CATSRDRRTSGFTDTQYF.

The V call is TRBV7-9, the J call TRBJ1-1, with D perhaps matching TRBD1 (5 bases). The V and J ends lost 3 bases and 5 bases respectively, with 10 bases between them. The CDR3 is made up of 13 amino acids. Per germline, CDR1 SEHNR and CDR2 FQNEAQ (reference sequence). The CDR3 DNA reads as TGTGCCAGCAGCTTGGGGGGACTAACTGAAGCTTTCTTT. This translates into CASSLGGLTEAFF.

The chain employs TRBV12-5 and TRBJ2-2; 8 bases agree with TRBD2. The CDR3 runs to 17 residues. The germline V gene has CDR1 LGHNT and CDR2 FRNRAP. Trimming removed 0 bases from V and 3 bases from J; junction bases left unmatched: 6. The CDR3, as DNA: TGTGCTAGTGGTTTGGTCCCGCCGGGAGGGTACACCGGGGAGCTGTTTTTT. Translation: CASGLVPPGGYTGELFF.

V usage is TRBV5-1 and J usage is TRBJ1-2; D may be TRBD1 (5 bases). Germline assignment: CDR1 SGHRS and CDR2 YFSETQ. V was pared by 2 bases and J by 4 bases, with 9 bases between. The CDR3 is 13 amino acids. CDR3 region: CASSLDSPYGYTF. The CDR3 DNA reads as TGCGCCAGCAGCTTAGACAGTCCCTATGGCTACACCTTC.

This clone turned up a few times. The chain couples TRBV2 to TRBJ1-3; the match to TRBD1 covers 8 bases. CDR3 length equals 13 residues. Germline CDR1 reads SNHLY; CDR2 reads FYNNEI. Losses at the gene ends were 4 bases for V and 4 bases for J; bases not matched to a gene: 0. DNA of the CDR3: TGTGCCAGCAGTGGGACAGGGGGAAACACCATATATTTT. It yields the protein CASSGTGGNTIYF.

The V and J genes are TRBV6-1 and TRBJ2-3; TRBD2 agrees at 7 bases. With 0 bases clipped from V and 3 bases from J, the junction kept 6 bases outside the gene matches. Germline CDR1 is MNHNS and CDR2 is SASEGT. The CDR3 loop spans 16 amino acids. CDR3 coding DNA: TGTGCCAGCAGTGAAGCCGGCGGGAGCTGGACAGATACGCAGTATTTT. It specifies CASSEAGGSWTDTQYF.

V gene TRBV28 combines with J gene TRBJ2-3, with TRBD2 identical over 10 bases. The V segment lost 5 bases and the J segment 4 bases; nucleotides outside the gene matches: 18. The V gene's germline CDR1 is MDHEN and CDR2 SYDVKM. The CDR3 totals 19 residues. DNA of the CDR3: TGTGCCAGCAGTCACCAAGCGGGAGGGCCTTCTCTCATCCCAGATACGCAGTATTTT. The encoded protein is CASSHQAGGPSLIPDTQYF.

The genes are TRBV28 and TRBJ2-7; D is ambiguous. V was pared by 6 bases and J by 2 bases, with 14 bases between. In germline, CDR1 is MDHEN, CDR2 SYDVKM. The CDR3 has 14 residues. CDR3 loop: CASSSPQATYEQYF. The CDR3 DNA is TGTGCCAGCAGCTCCCCCCAGGCCACCTACGAGCAGTACTTC.

The chain combines TRBV7-9 with TRBJ2-3, with 11 positions matching TRBD2. The V segment lost 7 bases and the J segment 3 bases; nucleotides outside the gene matches: 9. The CDR3 loop spans 16 amino acids. Per germline, CDR1 SEHNR and CDR2 FQNEAQ (reference sequence). This CDR3 is CASNFGTSGRTDTQYF. The CDR3 nucleotides read TGTGCCAGCAACTTCGGGACTAGCGGACGGACAGATACGCAGTATTTT.

This chain uses TRBV7-2 with TRBJ1-5; maybe TRBD1 (5 bases). Per germline, CDR1 SGHTA and CDR2 FQGNSA. The V end lost 4 bases, the J end lost 11 bases, and 9 bases lay between the germline ends. The CDR3 runs to 11 residues. DNA of the CDR3: TGTGCCAGCAGCTCCAACAGGTCCCAGCATTTT. Translation: CASSSNRSQHF.

This chain links TRBV15 with TRBJ1-4; D uncertain. Germline CDR1 LNHNV, CDR2 YYDKDF (reference sequence). V was trimmed by 0 bases and J by 0 bases, leaving 17 bases between them. The CDR3 contains 19 residues. CDR3 protein: CATSRDPEGLSTTNEKLFF. CDR3 bases: TGTGCCACCAGCAGAGATCCGGAGGGCCTTTCTACAACTAATGAAAAACTGTTTTTT. Based on the CDR3 plus reference TRBV15 and TRBJ1-4, the full variable domain is DAMVIQNPRYQVTQFGKPVTLSCSQTLNHNVMYWYQQKSSQAPKLLFHYYDKDFNNEADTPDNFQSRRPNTSFCFLDIRSPGLGDTAMYLCATSRDPEGLSTTNEKLFFGSGTQLSVL.

This clone came up once. This rearrangement joins TRBV5-4 to TRBJ2-5; D might be TRBD2 (5 bases). Per germline, CDR1 SGHNT and CDR2 YYREEE (reference sequence). The V end was cut by 0 bases, the J end by 9 bases, with 15 bases between. CDR3 size: 14 residues. This CDR3 is CASSLVGSDGAQYF. The CDR3 nucleotides read TGTGCCAGCAGCTTGGTGGGTAGCGACGGGGCCCAGTACTTC.

The chain couples TRBV2 to TRBJ1-2; 8 bases match TRBD1. The trim removed 5 bases at V and 2 bases at J, leaving 7 bases unmatched. Germline CDR1 SNHLY, CDR2 FYNNEI. The CDR3 extends over 15 amino acids. The CDR3: CASSRDRGRNYGYTF. DNA of the CDR3: TGTGCCAGCAGTAGAGACAGGGGACGCAACTATGGCTACACCTTC.

In this sample, this clone turned up once. The genes are TRBV4-1 and TRBJ2-3; no definite D call. CDR1 and CDR2 (germline): MGHRA, YSYEKL. This CDR3 has 13 amino acids. Trimming removed 0 bases at V and 7 bases at J, with 8 bases between. The CDR3 DNA reads as TGCGCCAGCAGCCAAGAATTCGTCTATACGCAGTATTTT. Amino acid sequence: CASSQEFVYTQYF.

V gene TRBV6-1 combines with J gene TRBJ1-4; 10 bases line up with TRBD1. The CDR3 contains 14 residues. V shed 8 bases and J 0 bases; nucleotides not matched to a gene: 0. Germline CDR1 and CDR2: MNHNS and SASEGT. The CDR3 here is CASGQGATNEKLFF. The CDR3 nucleotides read TGTGCCAGCGGACAGGGGGCAACTAATGAAAAACTGTTTTTT.

The chain has TRBV7-2 and TRBJ2-1; D is unresolved. CDR3 length: 15 amino acids. Germline CDR1 and CDR2: SGHTA and FQGNSA. V dropped 5 bases and J dropped 4 bases, with 15 bases sitting between them. The CDR3 sequence is CASSPNALLYNEQFF. The CDR3 region has the DNA TGTGCCAGCAGCCCGAATGCACTCCTATACAATGAGCAGTTCTTC.

The chain uses TRBV6-5 and TRBJ1-1, with TRBD1 as a possible D gene (6 bases). Germline assignment: CDR1 MNHEY and CDR2 SVGAGI. Trimming shortened V by 4 bases and J by 3 bases, and 15 bases separated the two germline ends. The CDR3 spans 15 residues. For the CDR3, the DNA is TGTGCCAGCAGTTCACAGGGTCGAGGGCACACTGAAGCTTTCTTT. It specifies CASSSQGRGHTEAFF.

The table lists this clone with a count of one. J is TRBJ1-5 and V is TRBV28, with 7 bases aligning to TRBD1. CDR3 size: 13 residues. V dropped 3 bases and J dropped 5; count of bases not matched to a gene: 1. The germline V gene encodes CDR1 MDHEN and CDR2 SYDVKM. CDR3 residues: CASSFRGDQPQHF. CDR3 in DNA: TGTGCCAGCAGTTTCAGGGGGGATCAGCCCCAGCATTTT.

CDR3 sequence: CASTPLAGEGEQYF. CDR3 in DNA: TGTGCCAGCACCCCACTCGCGGGAGAGGGCGAGCAGTACTTC. This chain connects TRBV6-1 to TRBJ2-7; 7 bases line up with TRBD2. Germline assignment: CDR1 MNHNS and CDR2 SASEGT. The CDR3 length is 14 residues. V was pared by 7 bases and J by 6 bases, with 12 bases of the junction left unmatched.

The rearrangement links TRBV9 to TRBJ1-3, with D perhaps matching TRBD1 (6 bases). The V gene's germline CDR1 is SGDLS and CDR2 YYNGEE. Deletions cut 2 bases from V and 4 bases from J, with 13 bases between. The length of the CDR3 is 15 residues. CDR3 sequence (DNA): TGTGCCAGCAGCGTTGGGGCAGGGGTCGGAAACACCATATATTTT. It yields the protein CASSVGAGVGNTIYF.

The rearrangement links TRBV7-6 to TRBJ2-2, with D perhaps matching TRBD2 (6 bases). Germline V gene lookup returns CDR1 SGHVS and CDR2 FNYEAQ. V lost 1 base and J 6 bases, leaving 21 bases between the germline ends. CDR3 size: 18 residues. The DNA of the CDR3 is TGTGCCAGCAGCTTAGGTTCGGGGGTGACCCGGTATGCCGGGGAGCTGTTTTTT. Encoded protein: CASSLGSGVTRYAGELFF.

This clone was found once. This rearrangement joins TRBV27 to TRBJ2-5; 8 bases are shared with TRBD2. The CDR3 totals 14 residues. The germline gives CDR1 MNHEY, CDR2 SMNVEV (reference sequence). J gave up 7 bases and V 5 bases, and 9 bases lay outside the gene matches. CDR3 amino acids: CASSQTSAAGTQYF. In DNA form, the CDR3 reads TGTGCCAGCAGTCAGACTAGCGCCGCAGGGACCCAGTACTTC.